Sequencing of this T cell receptor (beta chain) was carried out in a study of T cells in Graves' hyperthyroidism and ophthalmopathy. Study-level results: Blood also showed most of the thyroid clonotypes that were expanded above 0.001. It was a median around seven months before onset that the model predicted ophthalmopathy.

Orbital computed tomography, thyroid ultrasound, serum thyroxine and TRAb, and clinical symptoms together informed the diagnoses. This CDR3 contains 14 residues. Trimming took 0 bases from V and 0 from J, leaving 6 bases between them. CDR1 is SGDLS, CDR2 YYNGEE, per germline. The investigators amplified TCR beta CDR3 regions from RNA transcripts. A first-round RT-PCR of the TCR CDR3 used the HTBI primer set. Using its own MiXCR run on the multiplex PCR reads, TCRdb lists one record per CDR3 protein. The data contain some 350,000 distinct CDR3 sequences, roughly 25% of them seen just once; the ten biggest clones take up roughly 70%. On this clonotype: Its antigen remains unknown.

This chain joins TRBV9 and TRBJ1-1; D may be TRBD1 (6 bases). This clonotype was sampled from a man in his fifties or sixties with Graves' hyperthyroidism. Sequenced material: blood. CDR3 residues: CASSVGDMNTEAFF. In DNA form, the CDR3 reads TGTGCCAGCAGCGTAGGGGACATGAACACTGAAGCTTTCTTT.